The 5 T cell receptor beta chains reported below all come from one sample, sequenced in a study of neurological immune-mediated disorders. A single record per CDR3 protein comes from TCRdb applying MiXCR to the 5' RACE reads. Of 55,000 to 75,000 distinct CDR3 sequences in the sample, around 15% were seen once. Described time point: longitudinal time-point 1 (baseline). Sequencing used PBMCs. These receptors were obtained from a female donor with HTLV-1-associated myelopathy (HAM/TSP).

This clonotype was seen repeatedly, ten times or more. The chain uses TRBV5-1 and TRBJ1-6; D might be TRBD1 (5 bases). The germline V gene has CDR1 SGHRS and CDR2 YFSETQ. The CDR3 is 15 residues long. The germline V and J ends were trimmed by 1 base and 11 bases, with 16 bases remaining between them. The CDR3, as DNA: TGCGCCAGCAGCTTGAGTCTCCCGACAGAGACACCCCTCCACTTT. It specifies CASSLSLPTETPLHF.

This clonotype has at least ten counts. The chain uses TRBV7-2 and TRBJ2-7; D unclear. V was cut by 5 bases and J by 2 bases, with 13 bases left in between. Germline loops: CDR1 SGHTA, CDR2 FQGNSA. The CDR3 extends over 14 amino acids. CDR3 nucleotide sequence: TGTGCCAGCAGCGTCTATAAATCCACCTACGAGCAGTACTTC. Its protein is CASSVYKSTYEQYF.

This clonotype was detected many times. The chain uses TRBV10-3 and TRBJ1-1; perhaps TRBD1 as D (6 bases). The CDR3 has 14 amino acids. Deletions cut 8 bases from V and 0 bases from J, with 13 bases between. Germline V CDR1 and CDR2: ENHRY, SYGVKD. Here the CDR3 DNA reads TGTGCCATCCGACAGGACAGTATGAACACTGAAGCTTTCTTT. Translated, it gives CAIRQDSMNTEAFF.

The chain joins TRBV18 to TRBJ2-3; D is perhaps TRBD2 (5 bases). Trimming pared 1 base from V and 3 bases from J, leaving 14 bases between. The germline V gene has CDR1 KGHSH and CDR2 LQKENI. CDR3 size: 16 residues. CDR3: CASSPQGSLGTDTQYF. DNA of the CDR3: TGTGCCAGCTCACCACAAGGGAGTCTGGGTACAGATACGCAGTATTTT.

The sample holds many counts of this clonotype. The chain links TRBV20-1 to TRBJ2-1, with a possible D match to TRBD2 (6 bases). V was shortened by 3 bases and J by 8 bases, with 14 bases between the two germline ends. This CDR3 is built from 13 residues. Germline V lookup: CDR1 DFQATT, CDR2 SNEGSKA (reference sequence). Here the CDR3 reads CSARSVRDYEQFF. For the CDR3, the DNA is TGCAGTGCTAGGAGTGTCAGGGACTATGAGCAGTTCTTC.